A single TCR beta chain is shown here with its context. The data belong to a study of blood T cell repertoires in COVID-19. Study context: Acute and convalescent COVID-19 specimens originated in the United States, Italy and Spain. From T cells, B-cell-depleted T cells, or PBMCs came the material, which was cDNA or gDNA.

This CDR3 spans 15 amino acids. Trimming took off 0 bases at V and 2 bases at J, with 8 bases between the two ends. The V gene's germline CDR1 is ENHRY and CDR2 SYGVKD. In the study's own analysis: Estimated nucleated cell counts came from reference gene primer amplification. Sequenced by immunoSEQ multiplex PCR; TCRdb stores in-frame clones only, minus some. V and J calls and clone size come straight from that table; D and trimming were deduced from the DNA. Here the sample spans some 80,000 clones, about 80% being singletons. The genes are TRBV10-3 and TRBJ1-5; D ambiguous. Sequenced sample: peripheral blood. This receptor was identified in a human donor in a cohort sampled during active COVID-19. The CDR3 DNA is TGTGCCATCAGTGAGTCTGTCCCCGGCAATCAGCCCCAGCATTTT. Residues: CAISESVPGNQPQHF.